The 20 T cell receptor beta chains below all came from one sample that was sequenced in a study of beta chain features in type 1 diabetes. Whole-study results and caveats: People with Type 1 diabetes carried modestly yet significantly shorter TCRB CDR3s in all four CD4+ subsets.

Since all of the isolated RNA was reverse transcribed, expressed TCRB transcripts were what got sequenced. Here immunoSEQ multiplex PCR was the method, and the copy in TCRdb shows in-frame clones only, minus some. The table has roughly 730,000 clones, over 10% seen once. These receptors have no known antigen. Sequencing input: naive CD4+ T cells from blood. The receptor set was obtained from a man aged 18 to 29 with type 1 diabetes.

As to this clone: The sample holds other DNA sequences that translate to the same CDR3. This sequence joins TRBV25-1 and TRBJ2-3, with TRBD2 as a possible D gene (5 bases). From germline, CDR1 is MGHDK and CDR2 SYGVNS. This CDR3 comprises 13 residues. Between the trimmed V and J ends, which lost 6 bases and 6 bases, there was a span of 13 bases. The CDR3, as DNA: TGTGCCAGCAGAGCGGACCCACTTGATACGCAGTATTTT. Its translation is CASRADPLDTQYF.

In its sample, this clone was seen a few times. DNA of the CDR3: TGTGCCAGCAGACTGACAGGGAACAATTCACCCCTCCACTTT. Its protein is CASRLTGNNSPLHF. The genes are TRBV16 and TRBJ1-6; 7 bases fit TRBD1. Losses at the gene ends were 6 bases for V and 7 bases for J; bases not matched to a gene: 6. The CDR3 has 14 residues. Germline V gene sequence: CDR1 KGHSY, CDR2 FQNENV.

With respect to this clone: Germline is not matched at one junction end, which may reflect a read error. V and J are TRBV5-1 and TRBJ2-4, with D uncertain. This CDR3 comprises 9 residues. From germline, CDR1 is SGHRS and CDR2 YFSETQ. CDR3 sequence: CASSLALNF. For the CDR3, the DNA is TGCGCCAGCAGCTTGGCCCTCAACTTC.

The genes are TRBV29-1 and TRBJ2-5; D uncertain. Germline CDR1 is SQVTM and CDR2 is ANQGSEA. Trimming left V 2 bases short and J 5 bases short, with 9 bases between. The length of the CDR3 is 12 residues. Here the CDR3 DNA reads TGCAGCGTTGAATGGAACTGGGAGACCCAGTACTTC. This translates into CSVEWNWETQYF. The whole variable domain, filled in from reference TRBV29-1 and TRBJ2-5, reads SAVISQKPSRDICQRGTSLTIQCQVDSQVTMMFWYRQQPGQSLTLIATANQGSEATYESGFVIDKFPISRPNLTFSTLTVSNMSPEDSSIYLCSVEWNWETQYFGPGTRLLVL.

The V and J genes are TRBV2 and TRBJ1-1, with D unresolved. The V end lost 4 bases, the J end lost 3 bases, and 6 bases lay between the germline ends. Germline values: CDR1 SNHLY, CDR2 FYNNEI. The CDR3 contains 12 residues. CDR3 in amino acids: CASSASDTEAFF. The DNA for the CDR3 is TGTGCCAGCAGTGCATCGGACACTGAAGCTTTCTTT.

Worth noting for this clone: This specimen includes other DNA sequences encoding the same CDR3. The chain uses TRBV25-1 and TRBJ1-5; D gene ambiguous. Germline V lookup: CDR1 MGHDK, CDR2 SYGVNS. The CDR3 contains 15 residues. V dropped 2 bases and J dropped 1 base, with 9 bases sitting between them. The CDR3 sequence is CASSEGSGSNQPQHF. CDR3 bases: TGTGCCAGCAGTGAAGGGTCGGGCAGCAATCAGCCCCAGCATTTT.

This clone showed up just a few times. The chain recombines TRBV7-8 with TRBJ2-1; D is unclear. Trimming shortened V by 3 bases and J by 6 bases, and 15 bases separated the two germline ends. Germline-derived CDR1 and CDR2 are SGHVS and FQNEAQ. CDR3 length equals 15 residues. Here the CDR3 reads CASSLSGPTANEQFF. The CDR3 DNA reads as TGTGCCAGCAGCTTGTCCGGTCCCACCGCCAATGAGCAGTTCTTC.

The chain links TRBV30 to TRBJ2-5; 9 nucleotides agree with TRBD2. The CDR3 contains 16 residues. From germline, CDR1 is GTSNPN and CDR2 SVGIG (reference sequence). The ends lost 0 bases at V and 2 bases at J; junction bases unmatched: 7. The DNA for the CDR3 is TGTGCCTGGAGTGTACGGGTAGCGGGGGATCAAGAGACCCAGTACTTC. Encoded protein: CAWSVRVAGDQETQYF.

The chain uses TRBV30 and TRBJ1-6; D call uncertain. Germline V gene lookup returns CDR1 GTSNPN and CDR2 SVGIG (reference sequence). The CDR3 has 13 amino acids. V lost 8 bases and J lost 7, with 15 bases in between. CDR3 amino acids: CASDGEYNSPLHF. CDR3 DNA: TGTGCCAGTGATGGGGAATACAATTCACCCCTCCACTTT. Filled out from reference TRBV30 and TRBJ1-6, the complete variable domain reads SQTIHQWPATLVQPVGSPLSLECTVEGTSNPNLYWYRQAAGRGLQLLFYSVGIGQISSEVPQNLSASRPQDRQFILSSKKLLLSDSGFYLCASDGEYNSPLHFGNGTRLTVT.

There are a few counts of this clone. The V gene is TRBV14, the J gene TRBJ2-3, with D unresolved. V shed 1 base and J shed 6 bases, with 5 bases lying between them. The germline V gene has CDR1 SGHDN and CDR2 FVKESK. The length of the CDR3 is 12 residues. The CDR3 sequence: CASSQGWDTQYF. The DNA for the CDR3 is TGTGCCAGCAGCCAAGGATGGGATACGCAGTATTTT.

In its sample, this clone was seen a few times. The V gene is TRBV5-1, the J gene TRBJ2-5, with D unresolved. The V end lost 0 bases, the J end lost 2 bases, and 11 bases lay between the germline ends. Per the germline V gene, CDR1 is SGHRS and CDR2 is YFSETQ. This CDR3 comprises 15 residues. CDR3 amino acids: CASSLEGRPQETQYF. Here the CDR3 DNA reads TGCGCCAGCAGCTTGGAGGGTCGACCACAAGAGACCCAGTACTTC.

This clone was seen a handful of times. The chain recombines TRBV18 with TRBJ2-1; TRBD1 might be the D (5 bases). Trimming stripped 5 bases from V and 5 bases from J, with 13 bases between. The CDR3 is 14 residues long. Germline loops: CDR1 KGHSH, CDR2 LQKENI. CDR3 residues: CASSLETVNNEQFF. The CDR3 nucleotides are TGTGCCAGCTCATTAGAGACAGTTAACAATGAGCAGTTCTTC.

The chain recombines TRBV29-1 with TRBJ2-3, with D possibly TRBD2 on 5 matching bases. The CDR3 totals 13 residues. Germline assignment: CDR1 SQVTM and CDR2 ANQGSEA. Trimming took off 4 bases at V and 5 bases at J, with 13 bases between the two ends. CDR3: CSVGARGGDTQYF. In nucleotides, the CDR3 is TGCAGCGTTGGGGCACGGGGTGGAGATACGCAGTATTTT.

This clone appeared a few times. The chain joins TRBV5-6 to TRBJ2-1; 7 positions match TRBD2. The CDR3 runs 15 residues. With 1 base clipped from V and 5 bases from J, the junction kept 6 bases outside the gene matches. The germline V gene has CDR1 SGHDT and CDR2 YYEEEE. DNA of the CDR3: TGTGCCAGCAGCTTGTGGTCTAGCGGAGACAATGAGCAGTTCTTC. This sequence encodes CASSLWSSGDNEQFF.

This rearrangement joins TRBV27 to TRBJ2-1, with a tentative D call TRBD1 (6 bases). CDR1 is MNHEY, CDR2 SMNVEV, per germline (reference sequence). The V end was cut by 0 bases, the J end by 1 base, with 10 bases between. The CDR3 runs 16 residues. This CDR3 reads CASSLSVQGSYNEQFF. CDR3 nucleotides: TGTGCCAGCAGTTTATCGGTACAGGGTTCCTACAATGAGCAGTTCTTC.

This clone was seen a few times. The chain uses TRBV5-4 and TRBJ2-1, with 10 nucleotides matching TRBD2. V dropped 0 bases and J dropped 4; count of bases not matched to a gene: 4. Germline loops: CDR1 SGHNT, CDR2 YYREEE (reference sequence). The CDR3 covers 16 residues. The CDR3: CASSLGTSGAYNEQFF. CDR3 coding DNA: TGTGCCAGCAGCTTGGGGACTAGCGGAGCTTACAATGAGCAGTTCTTC.

The chain links TRBV6-5 to TRBJ2-7; D could derive from TRBD1 or TRBD2 (5 bases each). CDR3 size: 15 residues. Germline CDR1 and CDR2: MNHEY and SVGAGI. Trimming removed 6 bases from V and 6 bases from J, with 21 bases in between. In DNA, the CDR3 is TGTGCCAGCAGCCGGGGACCCCTCAATGGGGTCGAGCAGTACTTC. It yields the protein CASSRGPLNGVEQYF.

The chain couples TRBV6-1 to TRBJ2-4, with TRBD1 matching over 9 bases. The V segment lost 2 bases and the J segment 8 bases; nucleotides outside the gene matches: 13. This CDR3 has 17 residues. CDR1 and CDR2 from the germline V gene are MNHNS and SASEGT. For the CDR3, the DNA is TGTGCCAGCAGTGAAAGTCGGCTCCGGGACAGGGCGGACATTCAGTACTTC. Translation gives CASSESRLRDRADIQYF.

The chain recombines TRBV5-1 with TRBJ2-3; no clear D. The CDR3 covers 12 residues. Germline CDR1 is SGHRS and CDR2 is YFSETQ. V was clipped by 1 base and J by 4 bases, with 4 bases between them. Here the CDR3 DNA reads TGCGCCAGCAGCTTGTCATCAGATACGCAGTATTTT. This translates into CASSLSSDTQYF.

The chain links TRBV14 to TRBJ2-1; TRBD2 matches 7 bases. The CDR3 extends over 16 amino acids. V was pared by 4 bases and J by 0 bases, with 6 bases of the junction left unmatched. Germline V gene sequence: CDR1 SGHDN, CDR2 FVKESK. The CDR3: CASSPMGGSSYNEQFF. The CDR3 DNA reads TGTGCCAGCAGCCCGATGGGAGGGAGCTCCTACAATGAGCAGTTCTTC.